These 21 T cell receptor beta chains were all obtained from the same sample, sequenced in a study of shared clonotypes between healthy human individuals (dated by TCRdb to 2018 to 2021). Library preparation used the immunoSEQ multiplex PCR assay. TCRdb re-hosts the immuneACCESS table, in-frame sequences only. Its copies lack some clones; in the studies checked, an unresolved V gene accounts for under half of them, and the cause for the rest is not known. This sample holds some 2.1 million clones; about 93% were observed only once. Roughly 1.7% of the sample lies in the top ten. CD8 naive samples were CD45RO-negative cells positively selected for CCR7, giving a CD45RA+CCR7+ population that excluded TemRA cells. Sequencing input: naive CD8+ T cells from PBMCs. This specimen's cell subset or site label, interpreted: CD45RA+CCR7+. These TCRs come from a man between 18 and 35 years old in good health. Some clones in this sample may be carry-over from other donors' samples.

This clone has just one count. CDR3 amino acids: CASRARGRYEQYF. DNA for the CDR3: TGTGCCAGCAGAGCGAGGGGTCGATACGAGCAGTACTTC. The chain employs TRBV2 and TRBJ2-7, with D possibly called TRBD1 or TRBD2 (5 bases each). The germline V gene has CDR1 SNHLY and CDR2 FYNNEI. The CDR3 is 13 residues long. Trimming stripped 6 bases from V and 4 bases from J, with 13 bases between. Based on the CDR3 plus reference TRBV2 and TRBJ2-7, the full variable domain is EPEVTQTPSHQVTQMGQEVILRCVPISNHLYFYWYRQILGQKVEFLVSFYNNEISEKSEIFDDQFSVERPDGSNFTLKIRSTKLEDSAMYFCASRARGRYEQYFGPGTRLTVT.

This rearrangement joins TRBV10-3 to TRBJ2-7; no firm D call. V was shortened by 0 bases and J by 0 bases, with 9 bases between the two germline ends. The CDR3 is made up of 15 amino acids. Germline assignment: CDR1 ENHRY and CDR2 SYGVKD. The CDR3 protein is CAISESQVPSYEQYF. The CDR3, as DNA: TGTGCCATCAGTGAGTCCCAGGTTCCCTCCTACGAGCAGTACTTC.

In regard to this clone: At one end the junction does not follow the germline gene, possibly because of a read error. This sequence joins TRBV4-1 and TRBJ2-3; perhaps TRBD2 as D (6 bases). The germline CDR1 and CDR2 sequences are MGHRA and YSYEKL. The CDR3 spans 14 residues. CDR3 amino acids: CASSQAVAGSRFNF. DNA for the CDR3: TGCGCCAGCAGCCAAGCGGTTGCGGGAAGCCGGTTTAATTTT.

This chain connects TRBV10-1 to TRBJ2-3; the D gene is possibly TRBD2 (5 bases). Trimming shortened V by 0 bases and J by 4 bases, and 11 bases separated the two germline ends. The CDR3 contains 15 residues. CDR1 is WNHNN, CDR2 SYGVQD, per germline (reference sequence). The CDR3: CASSESSEIADTQYF. DNA for the CDR3: TGCGCCAGCAGTGAGTCTAGCGAGATTGCAGATACGCAGTATTTT.

The V call is TRBV7-9, the J call TRBJ1-4; possibly TRBD1 for D (6 bases). The CDR3 has 16 residues. The V end was cut by 5 bases, the J end by 3 bases, with 16 bases between. Germline loops: CDR1 SEHNR, CDR2 FQNEAQ (reference sequence). CDR3 bases: TGTGCCAGCAGCCCCCGAGTGGCAGGGGCTAATGAAAAACTGTTTTTT. Amino acid sequence: CASSPRVAGANEKLFF. The variable domain in full, completed from reference TRBV7-9 and TRBJ1-4, reads DTGVSQNPRHKITKRGQNVTFRCDPISEHNRLYWYRQTLGQGPEFLTYFQNEAQLEKSRLLSDRFSAERPKGSFSTLEIQRTEQGDSAMYLCASSPRVAGANEKLFFGSGTQLSVL.

The genes are TRBV27 and TRBJ2-2; maybe TRBD2 (6 bases). This CDR3 has 19 amino acids. V gave up 3 bases and J gave up 0 bases, with 20 bases separating them. The germline CDR1 and CDR2 sequences are MNHEY and SMNVEV (reference sequence). The CDR3 spells CASSFIQKYGGPNTGELFF. The CDR3 DNA follows: TGTGCCAGCAGTTTTATACAAAAGTACGGGGGACCGAACACCGGGGAGCTGTTTTTT.

The genes are TRBV14 and TRBJ2-3; 12 bases agree with TRBD2. Looked up from germline, CDR1 is SGHDN and CDR2 is FVKESK. This CDR3 comprises 15 residues. V gave up 2 bases and J gave up 5 bases; unmatched junction bases: 2. In DNA form, the CDR3 reads TGTGCCAGCAGCCAACTAGCGGGAGGGCGAGATACGCAGTATTTT. This encodes CASSQLAGGRDTQYF.

The chain couples TRBV10-3 to TRBJ1-2; the D gene is possibly TRBD1 (6 bases). CDR1 ENHRY and CDR2 SYGVKD come from the germline V gene. The length of the CDR3 is 15 residues. Deletions cut 0 bases from V and 7 bases from J, with 15 bases between. The CDR3 loop reads CAISESGTQSSGYTF. CDR3 sequence (DNA): TGTGCCATCAGTGAGTCGGGGACACAATCGAGTGGCTACACCTTC.

This chain links TRBV29-1 with TRBJ2-3, with TRBD2 identical over 8 bases. Trimming at V came to 5 bases and at J to 10 bases, leaving 5 bases not matched to a gene. This CDR3 region has 11 residues. Germline lookup yields CDR1 SQVTM and CDR2 ANQGSEA. The CDR3 sequence is CSVPSGSAQYF. CDR3 sequence (DNA): TGCAGCGTTCCGAGCGGGAGTGCGCAGTATTTT.

This chain uses TRBV27 with TRBJ2-1; D not resolved. Per germline, CDR1 MNHEY and CDR2 SMNVEV (reference sequence). V lost 3 bases, J lost 5 bases, and 8 bases lay in between. The CDR3 totals 13 residues. The CDR3 DNA follows: TGTGCCAGCAGTTTGAGGCTGAACAATGAGCAGTTCTTC. Translation gives CASSLRLNNEQFF.

This clone is a singleton in its sample. The chain joins TRBV25-1 to TRBJ1-2; no clear D gene. Trimming took 4 bases from V and 7 from J, leaving 10 bases between them. Looked up from germline, CDR1 is MGHDK and CDR2 is SYGVNS. The CDR3 spans 12 residues. CDR3 DNA sequence: TGTGCCAGCAGTGTCGGCGCACGTGGCTACACCTTC. Residues: CASSVGARGYTF.

The chain is built from TRBV2 and TRBJ2-2, with TRBD2 matching over 11 bases. Germline V gives CDR1 SNHLY, CDR2 FYNNEI. V lost 4 bases, J lost 7 bases, and 8 bases stayed unmatched. The CDR3 covers 16 residues. CDR3 nucleotide sequence: TGTGCCAGCAGTGTACTAGCGGGAGCCTCCATCGGGGAGCTGTTTTTT. Amino acids: CASSVLAGASIGELFF.

The V gene is TRBV19, the J gene TRBJ2-5, with D possibly being TRBD1 or TRBD2 (5 bases each). CDR3 size: 15 residues. The V end was cut by 5 bases, the J end by 2 bases, with 15 bases between. Germline lookup yields CDR1 LNHDA and CDR2 SQIVND (reference sequence). CDR3 sequence: CASSPGAGTQETQYF. For the CDR3, the DNA is TGTGCCAGTAGTCCCGGGGCAGGCACGCAAGAGACCCAGTACTTC.

The J gene is TRBJ2-7, the V gene TRBV7-6; D is perhaps TRBD1 (6 bases). CDR1 and CDR2 from the germline V gene are SGHVS and FNYEAQ. This CDR3 has 15 residues. The V end lost 5 bases, the J end lost 6 bases, and 20 bases lay between the germline ends. The CDR3 sequence: CASSEESGTPIEQYF. The DNA of the CDR3 is TGTGCCAGCAGCGAGGAGTCCGGGACACCGATCGAGCAGTACTTC.

This clone was seen a single time. V is TRBV7-9 and J is TRBJ2-1; TRBD2 agrees at 9 bases. V shed 10 bases and J 7 bases; nucleotides not matched to a gene: 8. Germline CDR1 is SEHNR and CDR2 is FQNEAQ (reference sequence). The CDR3 extends over 13 amino acids. The CDR3 reads CATVPSGMNEQFF. The CDR3 DNA reads TGTGCCACAGTCCCTAGCGGGATGAATGAGCAGTTCTTC.

The rearrangement links TRBV11-2 to TRBJ2-1, with D perhaps matching TRBD2 (6 bases). CDR3 size: 16 residues. Looked up from germline, CDR1 is SGHAT and CDR2 is FQNNGV. Trimming removed 0 bases at V and 4 bases at J, with 13 bases between. CDR3 nucleotides: TGTGCCAGCAGCTTAGACGCTAGCGAATATTACAATGAGCAGTTCTTC. It translates to CASSLDASEYYNEQFF.

The CDR3 protein is CASTTQGLAAEQYF. CDR3 in DNA: TGTGCCAGCACCACCCAGGGTCTCGCGGCCGAGCAGTACTTC. The rearrangement uses TRBV6-5 and TRBJ2-7; TRBD1 might be the D (5 bases). V was shortened by 7 bases and J by 6 bases, with 19 bases between the two germline ends. CDR1 and CDR2 from the germline V gene are MNHEY and SVGAGI. The CDR3 extends over 14 amino acids.

The V call is TRBV18, the J call TRBJ1-2; tentatively, D is TRBD1 (5 bases). Trimming left V 1 base short and J 4 bases short, with 13 bases between. Germline V lookup: CDR1 KGHSH, CDR2 LQKENI. CDR3 length: 15 amino acids. The CDR3 bases are TGTGCCAGCTCACCACGGTCGGGGCTCGGCTATGGCTACACCTTC. It specifies CASSPRSGLGYGYTF.

J is TRBJ2-2 and V is TRBV27, with D perhaps TRBD2 (6 bases). The CDR3 contains 14 residues. V lost 11 bases and J 0 bases, leaving 13 bases between the germline ends. Germline V gene data show CDR1 as MNHEY and CDR2 as SMNVEV (reference sequence). The CDR3 loop is CASGGAANTGELFF. CDR3 nucleotide sequence: TGTGCCTCGGGCGGGGCCGCGAACACCGGGGAGCTGTTTTTT.

V is TRBV27 and J is TRBJ2-1; TRBD2 matches at 15 bases. Trimming cost V 4 bases and J 6 bases; bases outside gene matches: 7. CDR1 is MNHEY and CDR2 is SMNVEV in the germline V gene (reference sequence). This CDR3 has 17 residues. CDR3 residues: CASSSLWTSGRVNEQFF. The CDR3 DNA is TGTGCCAGCAGTTCACTTTGGACTAGCGGGAGGGTCAATGAGCAGTTCTTC.

V and J are TRBV28 and TRBJ1-5, with 8 bases identical to TRBD1. CDR3 length: 16 residues. Germline trimming cut 3 bases from V and 3 bases from J; bases unmatched to any gene: 7. Per germline, CDR1 MDHEN and CDR2 SYDVKM. The CDR3 region has the DNA TGTGCCAGCAGTTTCCGGACAGGGTGGAACAATCAGCCCCAGCATTTT. Protein product: CASSFRTGWNNQPQHF.